This T cell receptor (beta chain) was recovered during a study of blood T cells in healthy people across ages (dated by TCRdb to between 2014 and 2017). Concerning the study at large: In model experiments, roughly one uniquely barcoded TCR beta cDNA molecule per two T cells was captured by template switching. The study measured age-related changes in TCR beta repertoire diversity using deep sequencing normalized with unique cDNA molecular identifiers. Four age groups were formed from the donors: young (average 16 years), middle-aged (just under 40), aged (roughly 58) and long-lived (around 80). Using the same blood draw, the study looked at two additional independent replicas of 1 million unique cDNA reads for two donors, one aged 18 to 29 and the other aged 80 or older. General study outcomes and caveats: The CMV infection status of donors was not known, potentially confounding age-related changes in expanded clonotypes. Since profiling was done on bulk unsorted PBMCs, naive and antigen-experienced compartments could not be conclusively compared. Estimates of total diversity based on one million sequenced T cells were regarded as lower bounds and as underestimates. There was a strong correlation between observed TCR beta diversity and the percentage of naive T cells measured by flow cytometry. Compared with the aged group, the long-lived group had more naive CD4+ T cells, fewer expanded clones and increased TCR diversity, a pattern suggesting age selection. As age increased, observed TCR beta diversity per million T cells dropped in a roughly linear way, and a significant reduction was already evident by age 40.

To prepare the library, 5' RACE was applied. Sequencing instrument: Illumina HiSeq 2500. A second roughly 7 to 11 cycle PCR used a sample-barcoded 5' primer and a J-beta primer mix. A template-switch 5' adaptor carrying 12 random nucleotides introduced a unique molecular identifier onto each TCR beta cDNA molecule. Each sample yielded at least 2.5 million CDR3-containing paired-end reads. First-strand cDNA synthesis was performed from all RNA using the Mint cDNA synthesis kit, with priming by a TRBC-specific oligonucleotide. Following uracil-DNA glycosylase treatment, a first 18-cycle PCR with universal primers M1SS and BC2_uni_R was performed on all cDNA. The original pipeline was this. For normalization, 1 million high-quality reads, each with a distinct molecular identifier, were randomly selected from each sample. Reads sharing molecular identifiers were discarded rather than binned into consensus sequences. MiTCR, with a Q25 quality threshold and the strictest error-elimination algorithm, was used for CDR3 identification, clonotype clustering and error correction. Lower-bound total TCR beta diversity was estimated with a nonparametric unseen species model using Euler transformation. TCRdb trimmed the raw reads at Q25, called clones with MiXCR and kept productive beta chains. Here each entry gathers all rows of one CDR3 protein and keeps the most common genes and DNA. Here the V and J calls rest on TCRdb's processing, not on the authors' analysis. This sample gives roughly 800,000 distinct CDR3 sequences in total; about 25% of them show up just once. Approximately 4% of the sample goes to the ten largest clones.

This clonotype turned up a few times. It has no known antigen specificity. No clone much larger than this one lies a single base away; base qualities are absent. The roughly 39 donors, aged roughly 6 to 95 years, were systemically healthy Caucasian individuals from Russia. Each donor gave 8 to 10 milliliters of peripheral blood, collected into EDTA-treated Vacutainer tubes. Ficoll-Paque density-gradient centrifugation was used to isolate PBMCs, with at least 7 million per sample. Trizol reagent was used to extract total RNA from PBMCs, with at least 6 micrograms per sample. For every donor, flow cytometry on a PBMC aliquot measured the percentage of naive CD45RAhigh/CD27high T cells. The cysteine opens and the phenylalanine closes a CDR3 of 23 amino acids. The kept DNA is CDR3 alone, 69 bases in frame from the first base. This sample was shared with a second study, whose subject was T cells of mothers and their children. Per the second study: Donors were nine systemically healthy Caucasian individuals: three mothers and their six children. cDNA synthesis used all of the extracted RNA, with 1.5 ug of RNA in each 15 ul reaction. In the second PCR, sample barcodes and 2-4 random nucleotides were introduced via the M1S primer. Each mother yielded over 9 million TCR beta CDR3 reads and each child roughly 3.1 million reads. In both related and unrelated pairs, thymic selection shapes the output of TCR recombination in a similar way, with inherited differences having only a minor effect. Normalized repertoire overlap was always found to be slightly, but never significantly, higher in related mother-child pairs than in unrelated mother-child pairs. With a sensitivity of approximately 100 clones per million clonotypes, no persistent microchimeric T cell clones were detected. To look for features that set related mother-child pairs apart from unrelated individuals, the researchers ran deep NGS to compare the TCR beta repertoires of mothers and children. The mean age was around 40 +/- 4 years for the mothers and approximately 11 +/- 4 years for the children. Libraries were sequenced on Illumina HiSeq 2000 with 100+100 nt paired-end reads after adapter ligation with NEBNext reagents. To avoid cross-contamination, the mother libraries and the child libraries were prepared a month apart and sequenced in separate runs. For each donor, somewhere between roughly 450,000 and 2,000,000 distinct TCR beta clonotypes were identified. Naive TCR beta clonotypes were estimated from low-frequency clonotypes matched to each donor's FACS-determined naive share, without sorting.

The source material was blood. This sequence originates from a boy between 10 and 17 years old in good health. Recombination linked TRBV21-1 to TRBJ2-2; TRBD2 was called by the table and not checked on the DNA. TRBV21-1 is assigned pseudogene status. In nucleotides, the sequence is TGTGCCAGCAGCCGCGGGACTCACGGGACTAGCGTTGGGTCCGGTGGTAACACCGGGGAGCTGTTTTTT. Translated, it gives CASSRGTHGTSVGSGGNTGELFF.